The 14 T cell receptor beta chains below all came from one sample that was sequenced in a study of identical twins. TCRdb used MiXCR to reprocess the 5' RACE reads, holding one entry per CDR3 protein. The data contain under 1 million distinct CDR3 sequences, about 12% of them singletons. These same records also appear under a second study, on yellow fever vaccine responses in identical twins.

Sequencing was done on a sample of PBMCs. These receptors originate from a woman between 18 and 30 years old in good health.

This clonotype was found many times. The chain joins TRBV28 to TRBJ2-3; D is undetermined. Germline CDR1 and CDR2: MDHEN and SYDVKM. Deletions cut 6 bases from V and 11 bases from J, with 12 bases between. This CDR3 contains 11 residues. DNA for the CDR3: TGTGCCAGCAGGGGCGAGAGTGTGCAGTATTTT. Protein product: CASRGESVQYF.

There are a few counts of this clonotype. The chain carries TRBV12-3 or TRBV12-4 and TRBJ1-5, with a weak D call TRBD1 (5 bases). There are 14 residues in the CDR3. V gave up 2 bases and J gave up 7 bases, with 12 bases separating them. This CDR3 reads CASSLKGPGQPQHF. The CDR3 DNA reads TGTGCCAGCAGTTTAAAGGGGCCGGGGCAGCCCCAGCATTTT.

The V gene is TRBV10-3, the J gene TRBJ2-7; D gene ambiguous. The CDR3 spans 15 residues. Trimming cost V 10 bases and J 0 bases, with 19 bases left between them. CDR1 and CDR2 (germline): ENHRY, SYGVKD. DNA for the CDR3: TGTGCCACCTCGCCGGTCTTGGACCTCTCCTACGAGCAGTACGTC. Protein: CATSPVLDLSYEQYV.

This clonotype appeared a few times. The gene calls are TRBV6-5 and TRBJ2-5; 8 bases are a match to TRBD2. This CDR3 comprises 15 residues. The V gene's germline CDR1 is MNHEY and CDR2 SVGAGI. Germline trimming cut 4 bases from V and 4 bases from J; bases unmatched to any gene: 8. CDR3 sequence (DNA): TGTGCCAGCAGTTCCCCGGGAGGGGAGACAGAGACCCAGTACTTC. Translation: CASSSPGGETETQYF.

The chain employs TRBV6-1 and TRBJ1-2, with TRBD1 identical over 7 bases. The V gene end was trimmed by 8 bases and the J gene end by 0 bases; junction bases not matched to a gene: 6. CDR1 is MNHNS, CDR2 SASEGT, per germline. The CDR3 is made up of 14 amino acids. CDR3 amino acids: CASGGGTTNYGYTF. DNA of the CDR3: TGTGCCAGCGGAGGGGGCACCACTAACTATGGCTACACCTTC.

In this sample, this clonotype turned up a few times. V gene TRBV6-5 combines with J gene TRBJ2-3, with 10 bases that match TRBD2. CDR3 length equals 17 residues. V dropped 4 bases and J dropped 4; count of bases not matched to a gene: 11. Germline loops: CDR1 MNHEY, CDR2 SVGAGI. The CDR3 is CASSFPTSGSLADTQYF. The CDR3 DNA reads TGTGCCAGCAGTTTCCCGACTAGCGGGTCATTGGCAGATACGCAGTATTTT.

This clonotype was picked up a small number of times. The gene calls are TRBV6-5 and TRBJ1-2; D unclear. This CDR3 comprises 14 residues. Trimming took off 2 bases at V and 2 bases at J, with 9 bases between the two ends. Germline values: CDR1 MNHEY, CDR2 SVGAGI. The DNA of the CDR3 is TGTGCCAGCAGTTACAAACTGGGCAACTATGGCTACACCTTC. It translates to CASSYKLGNYGYTF.

This clonotype showed up many times. V gene TRBV5-5 combines with J gene TRBJ2-1; unclear D gene. The CDR3 runs 16 residues. Looked up from germline, CDR1 is SGHKS and CDR2 is YYEKEE (reference sequence). Trimming removed 0 bases from V and 4 bases from J, with 14 bases in between. The CDR3 loop is CASSLARQTKYNEQFF. For the CDR3, the DNA is TGTGCCAGCAGCTTGGCCAGGCAGACCAAGTACAATGAGCAGTTCTTC.

J is TRBJ2-7 and V is TRBV20-1, with D perhaps given as TRBD1 or TRBD2 (5 bases each). CDR3 length equals 15 residues. Trimming removed 0 bases at V and 6 bases at J, with 18 bases between. In germline, CDR1 is DFQATT, CDR2 SNEGSKA (reference sequence). The CDR3 here is CSAREGAGTVSEQYV. The CDR3 region has the DNA TGCAGTGCTAGAGAGGGAGCCGGGACCGTGAGCGAGCAGTACGTC.

The J gene is TRBJ2-1, the V gene TRBV9, with 9 nucleotides matching TRBD2. The V segment lost 4 bases and the J segment 4 bases; nucleotides outside the gene matches: 12. CDR1 and CDR2 from the germline V gene are SGDLS and YYNGEE. This CDR3 spans 17 amino acids. CDR3 amino acids: CASSPRMLAGLYNEQFF. CDR3 bases: TGTGCCAGCAGCCCCCGGATGCTAGCGGGACTGTACAATGAGCAGTTCTTC.

V and J are TRBV9 and TRBJ2-1; D not resolved. V lost 0 bases and J lost 5, with 6 bases in between. Germline V gene data show CDR1 as SGDLS and CDR2 as YYNGEE. The CDR3 length is 13 residues. CDR3 sequence: CASSVAQNNEQFF. The CDR3 nucleotides read TGTGCCAGCAGCGTAGCCCAGAACAATGAGCAGTTCTTC.

This clonotype was counted a few times. The chain couples TRBV28 to TRBJ2-7, with 9 positions matching TRBD1. This CDR3 has 15 residues. V lost 7 bases and J lost 3; bases outside the gene matches: 10. Germline V lookup: CDR1 MDHEN, CDR2 SYDVKM. CDR3 DNA sequence: TGTGCCAGCACCAAGCCGGGACAGGGTCGCTACGAGCAGTACTTC. Its protein is CASTKPGQGRYEQYF.

This clonotype was counted ten times or more. The gene calls are TRBV7-3 and TRBJ2-1, with D possibly being TRBD2 (6 bases). CDR1 is SGHTA, CDR2 FQGTGA, per germline. The CDR3 is made up of 12 amino acids. V was cut by 1 base and J by 9 bases, with 7 bases left in between. The CDR3, as DNA: TGTGCCAGCAGCTTAATGGGGGGTGAGCAGTTCTTC. It translates to CASSLMGGEQFF.

This clonotype was observed a handful of times. The rearrangement uses TRBV3-1 and TRBJ2-2, with D possibly being TRBD1 or TRBD2 (5 bases each). The germline V and J ends were trimmed by 0 bases and 0 bases, with 8 bases remaining between them. CDR1 is LGHDT and CDR2 is YNNKEL in the germline V gene (reference sequence). This CDR3 has 16 residues. The CDR3 spells CASSQEGTTNTGELFF. The DNA for the CDR3 is TGTGCCAGCAGCCAAGAAGGGACGACGAACACCGGGGAGCTGTTTTTT.